These 7 T cell receptor beta chains came from one sample sequenced in a study of cytomegalovirus exposure and HLA in healthy donors. PCR employed 60 Vbeta and 13 Jbeta primers. The method was immunoSEQ multiplex PCR; TCRdb's version includes in-frame clones alone and lacks a portion of them. Altogether 100,000 to 150,000 clones are present, roughly 68% being singletons, with the ten largest covering approximately 3.9%. Sequencing was carried out using PBMCs. These receptors all stem from a woman aged 45-65 years in good health and CMV-seropositive.

This clone was detected only once. The chain is built from TRBV7-6 and TRBJ2-3, with TRBD2 matching 7 bases. The CDR3 consists of 15 residues. J was trimmed by 6 bases and V by 8 bases; bases with no gene match: 14. Germline CDR1 is SGHVS and CDR2 is FNYEAQ. The CDR3 sequence is CASGLGGYSRDTQYF. Here the CDR3 DNA reads TGTGCCAGCGGCCTGGGGGGGTACAGTCGGGATACGCAGTATTTT.

The rearrangement uses TRBV6-6 and TRBJ2-7, with TRBD2 matching 8 bases. Germline CDR1 MNHNY, CDR2 SVGAGI (reference sequence). V was pared by 7 bases and J by 5 bases, with 10 bases of the junction left unmatched. This CDR3 contains 14 residues. The CDR3 spells CASTSGSGGHEQYF. The CDR3 DNA follows: TGTGCCAGCACCTCCGGGAGCGGGGGCCACGAGCAGTACTTC.

This clone was detected a few times. V is TRBV5-5 and J is TRBJ2-2; 7 bases are shared with TRBD1. The trim removed 3 bases at V and 3 bases at J, leaving 2 bases unmatched. Germline-derived CDR1 and CDR2 are SGHKS and YYEKEE (reference sequence). This CDR3 has 14 amino acids. The CDR3 DNA reads TGTGCCAGCAGCTGGACAGGTTACACCGGGGAGCTGTTTTTT. Amino acid sequence: CASSWTGYTGELFF.

V gene TRBV9 combines with J gene TRBJ2-3; 7 bases fit TRBD1. The V gene end was trimmed by 2 bases and the J gene end by 3 bases; junction bases not matched to a gene: 6. The CDR3 is 15 residues long. Germline V gene lookup returns CDR1 SGDLS and CDR2 YYNGEE. CDR3 amino acids: CASSVQETGTDTQYF. The CDR3, as DNA: TGTGCCAGCAGCGTCCAAGAGACAGGGACAGATACGCAGTATTTT.

The chain recombines TRBV5-1 with TRBJ2-3, with TRBD2 matching over 8 bases. Germline loops: CDR1 SGHRS, CDR2 YFSETQ. Trimming removed 3 bases from V and 3 bases from J; junction bases left unmatched: 6. This CDR3 comprises 15 residues. The CDR3 DNA is TGCGCCAGCAGCTATGGACTAGCTGGGACAGATACGCAGTATTTT. Translation gives CASSYGLAGTDTQYF.

This chain connects TRBV2 to TRBJ1-4; 7 bases line up with TRBD1. V trimming: 1 base; J trimming: 7 bases; junction bases outside the gene matches: 3. The CDR3 totals 14 residues. Germline values: CDR1 SNHLY, CDR2 FYNNEI. The CDR3: CASSEEGAGEKLFF. The CDR3 DNA reads as TGTGCCAGCAGTGAAGAGGGGGCGGGTGAAAAACTGTTTTTT.

The rearrangement joins TRBV2 to TRBJ2-7, with a possible D match to TRBD2 (7 bases). The CDR3 length is 15 residues. Germline values: CDR1 SNHLY, CDR2 FYNNEI. Between the trimmed V and J ends, which lost 2 bases and 3 bases, there was a span of 14 bases. As DNA, the CDR3 is TGTGCCAGCAGTGAATCGGGGGGCGGAATCTACGAGCAGTACTTC. Its protein product is CASSESGGGIYEQYF.